This TCR beta chain comes out of a study of vaccination and CD4 T cells after COVID-19. Comments on this clonotype: Its antigen remains unknown.

Treatment: approximately nine-day PBMC culture with coronavirus spike peptide pools or control peptides (ViraFEST assay). CD4+ T cells that came from the unexposed donor were collected before the COVID-19 pandemic (2011-2018). The V gene lost 5 bases and the J gene lost 0 bases, with 12 bases spanning the gap. Germline-derived CDR1 and CDR2 are SGHRS and YFSETQ. The CDR3 sequence is 15 residues long. The Oncomine TCR Beta short-read assay sequenced DNA from cultured CD4+ T cells. TCRdb recomputed calls from the PCR reads with MiXCR, one row per CDR3 protein. The sample carries 5,000 to 8,000 distinct CDR3 sequences, around half recorded once.

The sequence was obtained from a human donor in good health. Sequencing was performed on CD4+ T cells from blood, cultured in vitro. The chain links TRBV5-1 to TRBJ2-1; possibly TRBD1 for D (6 bases). The chain's CDR3 is CASRTGTPSYNEQFF. In DNA, the CDR3 is TGCGCCAGCAGAACCGGGACACCCTCCTACAATGAGCAGTTCTTC.